This T cell receptor beta chain originates from a study of blood T cell repertoires in COVID-19. Across the study: Researchers got acute and convalescent COVID-19 samples from the United States, Italy and Spain. In each case, the material was cDNA or gDNA derived from T cells, B-cell-depleted T cells, or PBMCs.

In the authors' methods: Amplifying reference gene primers gave estimates of nucleated cell counts. Data came from immunoSEQ multiplex PCR; TCRdb stores just in-frame clones and leaves some out. Clone size and V and J calls were adopted from that table, with D and trimming inferred from the DNA. The sample lists about 80,000 clones; around 88% were seen once. The germline gives CDR1 MNHNS, CDR2 SASEGT. The length of the CDR3 is 14 residues. V lost 3 bases, J lost 0 bases, and 8 bases lay in between. The specimen sequenced was peripheral blood. The clonotype originates from a woman aged 80 or older with acute or convalescent COVID-19. The chain carries TRBV6-1 and TRBJ1-1; perhaps TRBD1 as D (5 bases). Here the CDR3 reads CASSDRAMNTEAFF. The CDR3 DNA follows: TGTGCCAGCAGTGACAGGGCTATGAACACTGAAGCTTTCTTT.